Listed below are T cell receptor beta chains from one sample, sequenced in a study of T cells after yellow fever vaccination. From the 5' RACE reads, TCRdb called clonotypes with MiXCR, one entry per CDR3 protein. The sample carries about 350,000 distinct CDR3 sequences, roughly 8.4% recorded once. The sample in question was PBMCs, obtained about 49 days after the first yellow fever vaccination. Every receptor here comes from a man between 18 and 35 years old who received the YFV17D yellow fever vaccine. Each CDR3 is given with its conserved first and last residue. Fields, in order: D gene, V gene, clone size, J gene, CDR3 length, CDR3 DNA, CDR3 protein. The D gene is left open where the match is weak. Clone sizes are given selectively: once, few, many, or a class where the clone is expanded.

NA	TRBV9	few	TRBJ2-1	15	TGTGCCAGCAGCGCATACAGGGAACGGTACAATGAGCAGTTCTTC	CASSAYRERYNEQFF
NA	TRBV27	NA	TRBJ2-5	14	TGTGCCAGCAGGAGAGACATATTTGAAGAGACCCAGTACTTC	CASRRDIFEETQYF
TRBD2	TRBV4-3	NA	TRBJ2-1	14	TGCGCCAGCAGCGTGGAGCGGGGCTACAATGAGCAGTTCTTC	CASSVERGYNEQFF
TRBD1	TRBV7-2	few	TRBJ2-3	12	TGTGCCAGCAGCCGCGACAGGGGTGCGCAGTATTTT	CASSRDRGAQYF
NA	TRBV7-6	once	TRBJ1-2	14	TGTGCCAGCAGCTTAGCGGCGGGGGCCGGAGGCTACACCTTC	CASSLAAGAGGYTF
NA	TRBV12-3/TRBV12-4	few	TRBJ1-5	15	TGTGCCAGCAGCCGGGGGGGGACGGAAAATCAGCCCCAGCATTTT	CASSRGGTENQPQHF
NA	TRBV6-2/TRBV6-3	few	TRBJ2-3	15	TGTGCCAGCAGTTACTCGAAGGCAGGCACAGATACGCAGTATTTT	CASSYSKAGTDTQYF
NA	TRBV6-1	NA	TRBJ2-5	13	TGTGCCAGCAGTGGAGGGTATGGGGGGACCCAGTACTTC	CASSGGYGGTQYF
NA	TRBV7-9	few	TRBJ1-4	15	TGTGCCAGCAGCGCGACGGGACGGAAGAATGAAAAACTGTTTTTT	CASSATGRKNEKLFF
NA	TRBV12-3/TRBV12-4	NA	TRBJ2-1	12	TGTGCCAGCGGACAGCAGGGCAATGAGCAGTTCTTC	CASGQQGNEQFF
TRBD2	TRBV10-3	NA	TRBJ2-3	15	TGTGCCATCAGTGAACTAGCGGAGAGCACAGATACGCAGTATTTT	CAISELAESTDTQYF
TRBD1	TRBV7-2	many	TRBJ2-7	13	TGTGCCAGCAGCCCGGGACAGCAACGCGAGCAGTACTTC	CASSPGQQREQYF
NA	TRBV6-1	NA	TRBJ2-2	12	TGTGCCAGCAGTGAGCGGAGGGGGGAGCTGTTTTTT	CASSERRGELFF
NA	TRBV5-1	many	TRBJ1-4	14	TGCGCCAGCAGCTTCCAGGGCCTAGATGAAAAACTGTTTTTT	CASSFQGLDEKLFF
TRBD2	TRBV5-5	few	TRBJ2-1	15	TGTGCCAGCAGTCCCTGGGCTAGCGGGGAGAATGAGCAGTTCTTC	CASSPWASGENEQFF
NA	TRBV20-1	few	TRBJ1-2	14	TGCAGTGCTAGTCGGCTGTTCGGGGCCTATGGCTACACCTTC	CSASRLFGAYGYTF
NA	TRBV7-9	few	TRBJ1-5	15	TGTGCCAGCTCTCCTTCCGGGACCTTCAATCAGCCCCAGCATTTT	CASSPSGTFNQPQHF
NA	TRBV20-1	many	TRBJ2-1	13	TGCAGTGCGAGAAGAAACTCCTACAATGAGCAGTTCTTC	CSARRNSYNEQFF
TRBD1	TRBV19	NA	TRBJ2-1	16	TGTGCCAGTAGTATTTCGGGGACAGGGGGGGGAGGTGAGCAGTTCTTC	CASSISGTGGGGEQFF
TRBD2	TRBV7-2	few	TRBJ2-3	17	TGTGCCAGCAGCCGGGGACTAGCGGGGGGACGGACAGATACGCAGTATTTT	CASSRGLAGGRTDTQYF
NA	TRBV11-1	NA	TRBJ1-5	18	TGTGCCAGCAGCTCGGACAGCCGAGACAATTATAGCAATCAGCCCCAGCATTTT	CASSSDSRDNYSNQPQHF
TRBD2	TRBV5-1	NA	TRBJ2-1	14	TGCGCCAGCAGCTCCCGGACTAGCGGGGGTGAGCAGTTCTTC	CASSSRTSGGEQFF